The entry that follows covers one T cell receptor (beta chain) sequence. Its specific antigen is unknown. Base qualities are not at hand, and no much larger clone is one base apart. Using the deep immunoSEQ assay, TCR CDR3 regions were amplified from genomic DNA by multiplex PCR. Genomic DNA extracted from each cell subset was distributed evenly over all wells of several immunoSEQ 96-well plates, and each plate served as one replicate. For unsorted PBMC, each replicate PCR was loaded with 300 to 350 ng genomic DNA, equivalent to about 30,000 T cell genomes. Ten immunoSEQ deep assay plates were used to sequence the unsorted PBMC genomic DNA. Purified libraries were measured with a Qubit 3.0 fluorometer, size-checked on a Bioanalyzer 2100, and measured again with the KAPA Library Quantification kit. Each immunoSEQ 96-well plate was sequenced on its own single-read 150-cycle Illumina NextSeq 550 flow cell. As for the authors' bioinformatics: Because the immunoSEQ output included only junctional sequences and no quality scores, the filtering could not be the same as the filtering used for full-length reads. To assign V/J genes and CDR3, sequences were annotated against IMGT germline references using PyIR, a Python wrapper for IgBLAST v1.9. Reads were filtered out if the reads had weak V/J assignments (E-value above 1e-6), no CDR3, stop codons, out-of-frame junctions, or ambiguous translated residues. V3J clonotypes were defined by identical inferred V gene, J gene, and CDR3 amino acid sequence. Percentage overlap between repertoires was calculated by dividing the number of shared unique clonotypes by the size of the smaller repertoire. RTK rarefaction, the Chao1 estimator, and Recon v2.1 estimates of unobserved clonotypes were used to assess repertoire richness. TCRdb obtained this table from immuneACCESS and retained in-frame rearrangements with V and J assigned. These tables miss some clones; where compared with another copy, unresolved V genes account for less than half of the shortfall, and the remainder is unexplained. That table supplies the V and J calls and clone size; D and trimming were determined from the DNA. Here the sample has fewer than 600,000 clones; around 77% occur a single time. The top ten constitute around 12% of the sample.

The donors were healthy, HIV-negative adults with no recently reported acute infections or vaccinations. Only Caucasian adults living in Nashville, Tennessee, USA were represented among the donors. For unsorted samples, tens of millions of PBMCs were counted, and genomic DNA was extracted using the QIAamp DNA Blood Mini kit. After blood collection by leukapheresis, PBMCs were isolated using Ficoll-Histopaque density gradient centrifugation and then cryopreserved in the vapor phase of liquid nitrogen. The sample comes from a study of shared clonotypes between healthy human individuals (dated by TCRdb to about 2020). For the wider study: The cohort included a few men and a couple of women between 18 and 49 years of age. The study deeply sequenced blood TCR repertoires of about five healthy adults to estimate repertoire size and the extent of clonotype sharing between individuals. Different laboratories and diverse techniques were used to prepare libraries and sequence TCR repertoires, to increase sequencing depth and limit assay-specific biases. Each donor's leukapheresis produced roughly between roughly 0.94 and 9.5 billion PBMCs.

Results and caveats for the whole study, not just this receptor: Pairwise subsampling indicated that sequencing depth was expected to affect the degree of clonotype sharing among donors. Only blood was sampled, and tissue TCR repertoires likely differ from those in blood. The genetic and exposure-history diversity represented was limited by the small number of donors.

Sequenced material: PBMCs. This TCR came from a woman between 40 and 50 years old in good health. Some clones in this sample may be carry-over from other donors' samples.

The sequence in DNA is TGCGCCAGCAGCCAGGCTAGACTAGAGTCCGGGGAGCTGTTTTTT. It translates to CASSQARLESGELFF. The chain joins TRBV4-1 to TRBJ2-2, with a tentative D gene TRBD2 over 6 matching bases. V is cut by 3 bases and J by 6 bases, and the space between the germline ends is 14 bases. CDR1 MGHRA and CDR2 YSYEKL are derived from the germline V gene. There are 15 amino acids in the CDR3, from cysteine to phenylalanine inclusive. Solely the CDR3 DNA is kept, with 45 bases framed from the first base.